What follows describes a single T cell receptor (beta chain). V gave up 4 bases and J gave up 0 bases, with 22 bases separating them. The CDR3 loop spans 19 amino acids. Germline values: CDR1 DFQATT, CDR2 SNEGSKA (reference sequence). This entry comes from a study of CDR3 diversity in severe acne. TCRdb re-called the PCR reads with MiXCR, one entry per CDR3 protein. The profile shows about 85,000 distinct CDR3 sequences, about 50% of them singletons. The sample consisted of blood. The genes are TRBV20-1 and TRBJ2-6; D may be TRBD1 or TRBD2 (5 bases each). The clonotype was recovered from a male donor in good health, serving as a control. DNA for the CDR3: TGCAGTGCTACCGGAACCGGGACCCAAAGAGGCTCTGGGGCCAACGTCCTGACTTTC. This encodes CSATGTGTQRGSGANVLTF.